Listed here is a single T cell receptor (beta chain). V lost 6 bases to trimming and J lost 4 bases; unmatched junction nucleotides: 8. Germline assignment: CDR1 SNHLY and CDR2 FYNNEI. This CDR3 is built from 15 residues. Those who participated ranged in age from roughly 18 to 89 years and resided in about 24 US areas. Assignment of participants to cohorts was predicated upon participant-reported clinical history. The sample comes from a study of blood T cell repertoires in COVID-19. The overall study: COVID-19 samples collected from the United States, Italy and Spain covered acute and convalescent phases.

Per the study methods: Amplification with reference gene primers provided the estimates of nucleated cell counts. Generated by immunoSEQ multiplex PCR, the TCRdb table keeps only in-frame clones and is missing some. The V and J calls and clone size were taken over from that table, and D and trimming were inferred from the DNA. The sample has about 270,000 clones, 91% seen once; the top ten hold around 2.8%. The sequenced material came from PBMCs or T cells enriched from blood (not recorded which). The chain carries TRBV2 and TRBJ1-5; 8 nucleotides match TRBD1. The receptor was derived from a man aged 35 to 55 who had been exposed to COVID-19. The CDR3 region is CASRDWTGLNQPQHF. CDR3 nucleotide sequence: TGTGCCAGCAGGGACTGGACAGGGCTTAATCAGCCCCAGCATTTT.